This TCR beta chain came from a study of shared clonotypes between healthy human individuals. With regard to this clone: The target antigen is unknown.

Study-wide results and caveats: It was observed that 5% to 6.5% of naive CD4 clonotypes were shared across a handful of donors.

This table comes from immunoSEQ multiplex PCR, and its TCRdb copy is limited to in-frame clones, with some not included. There are 2 million to 2.5 million clones in the sample; 90% to 95% occur only once, and 0.36% lies in the top ten. This CDR3 contains 14 residues. Deletions cut 4 bases from V and 3 bases from J, with 10 bases between. The germline CDR1 and CDR2 sequences are MGHRA and YSYEKL. Donors had no recently reported acute infections or vaccinations and were HIV-negative. The sequence came from a man between 18 and 29 years old in good health. Some clones in this sample may be carry-over from other donors' samples. This chain uses TRBV4-1 with TRBJ2-1; tentative D call: TRBD1 (5 bases). The sequencing sample was made of naive CD4+ T cells from PBMCs. Subset denoted: CD45RA+ positively selected. CDR3 region: CASSLQGYYNEQFF. CDR3 nucleotide sequence: TGCGCCAGCAGCCTGCAGGGTTACTACAATGAGCAGTTCTTC.